One and the same sample provided the 21 T cell receptor beta chains below, sequenced in a study of blood T cell repertoires in COVID-19. Only in-frame clones appear in the TCRdb table, and some are missing; sequencing was by immunoSEQ multiplex PCR. The data hold approximately 290,000 clones, with 90% observed a single time. Sequencing was done on a sample of PBMCs or T cells enriched from blood (not recorded which). The receptors stem from a woman younger than 30 with acute COVID-19.

The V gene is TRBV2, the J gene TRBJ2-2; TRBD1 matches 9 bases. Germline V gene sequence: CDR1 SNHLY, CDR2 FYNNEI. Germline trimming cut 2 bases from V and 5 bases from J; bases unmatched to any gene: 12. The CDR3 runs 18 residues. For the CDR3, the DNA is TGTGCCAGCAGTGAAAGGGGACAGGGAAAACTTGATACCGGGGAGCTGTTTTTT. It codes for CASSERGQGKLDTGELFF. The complete variable domain, with remaining parts taken from reference TRBV2 and TRBJ2-2, reads EPEVTQTPSHQVTQMGQEVILRCVPISNHLYFYWYRQILGQKVEFLVSFYNNEISEKSEIFDDQFSVERPDGSNFTLKIRSTKLEDSAMYFCASSERGQGKLDTGELFFGEGSRLTVL.

This chain links TRBV28 with TRBJ2-7; 9 nucleotides line up with TRBD1. The CDR3 loop spans 15 amino acids. From germline, CDR1 is MDHEN and CDR2 SYDVKM. The ends lost 5 bases at V and 1 base at J; junction bases unmatched: 6. The CDR3 protein is CASSTTGGPSYEQYF. For the CDR3, the DNA is TGTGCCAGCAGTACCACAGGGGGCCCATCCTACGAGCAGTACTTC.

This chain joins TRBV27 and TRBJ2-6; no reliable D call. Germline CDR1 reads MNHEY; CDR2 reads SMNVEV (reference sequence). This CDR3 region has 15 residues. Trimming stripped 2 bases from V and 0 bases from J, with 5 bases between. DNA of the CDR3: TGTGCCAGCAGTTTAGCTAACTCTGGGGCCAACGTCCTGACTTTC. Protein sequence: CASSLANSGANVLTF.

The chain is built from TRBV28 and TRBJ1-1, with D unclear. V was cut by 4 bases and J by 11 bases, with 11 bases left in between. The length of the CDR3 is 11 residues. Germline values: CDR1 MDHEN, CDR2 SYDVKM. The CDR3 is CASSSLTRAFF. The CDR3 nucleotides are TGTGCCAGCAGTTCACTAACTCGGGCTTTCTTT.

V usage is TRBV3-1 (or the pseudogene TRBV3-2) and J usage is TRBJ2-7, with 8 bases lining up with TRBD1. Germline CDR1 LGHDT, CDR2 YNNKEL (reference sequence). The CDR3 is made up of 14 amino acids. The ends lost 4 bases at V and 6 bases at J; junction bases unmatched: 8. The CDR3 DNA reads as TGTGCCAGCAGCCGGACAGGGCCGGGCGGCGAGCAGTACTTC. This encodes CASSRTGPGGEQYF.

The genes are TRBV27 and TRBJ1-1; perhaps TRBD1 as D (6 bases). This CDR3 spans 14 amino acids. V was trimmed by 3 bases and J by 5 bases, leaving 13 bases between them. The germline gives CDR1 MNHEY, CDR2 SMNVEV (reference sequence). The CDR3 DNA is TGTGCCAGCAGTTTTATACAGGGTAAGACTGAAGCTTTCTTT. This translates into CASSFIQGKTEAFF.

The chain has TRBV29-1 and TRBJ1-1; D remains unclear. Germline V gene data show CDR1 as SQVTM and CDR2 as ANQGSEA. The V gene lost 5 bases and the J gene lost 4 bases, with 11 bases spanning the gap. The CDR3 is 12 amino acids. The CDR3 protein is CSVLVRGTEAFF. The CDR3 coding sequence is TGCAGCGTTCTAGTCCGGGGCACTGAAGCTTTCTTT.

This sequence joins TRBV7-9 and TRBJ2-2, with 9 bases fitting TRBD2. Germline V gives CDR1 SEHNR, CDR2 FQNEAQ (reference sequence). The CDR3 sequence is 15 residues long. J lost 7 bases, V lost 3 bases, and 6 bases had no gene match. The CDR3 bases are TGTGCCAGCAGCTTCGAGCGGGAGGTCGGCGGGGAGCTGTTTTTT. It specifies CASSFEREVGGELFF.

The rearrangement uses TRBV15 and TRBJ1-5, with D tentatively TRBD1 (5 bases). CDR1 LNHNV and CDR2 YYDKDF come from the germline V gene (reference sequence). This CDR3 contains 17 residues. Deletions cut 0 bases from V and 2 bases from J, with 14 bases between. In DNA form, the CDR3 reads TGTGCCACCAGCAGAGATCTTCAGGGTCGCGGCAATCAGCCCCAGCATTTT. Protein product: CATSRDLQGRGNQPQHF.

V gene TRBV28 combines with J gene TRBJ2-7; 13 bases map to TRBD2. Germline trimming cut 3 bases from V and 7 bases from J; bases unmatched to any gene: 15. Germline V CDR1 and CDR2: MDHEN, SYDVKM. This CDR3 has 18 amino acids. The CDR3 here is CASSLDTPGLAGREEQYF. The CDR3 nucleotides read TGTGCCAGCAGTTTGGACACCCCGGGACTAGCGGGGCGTGAGGAGCAGTACTTC.

This clone was seen only once. This sequence joins TRBV5-1 and TRBJ2-5; weak D call: TRBD2 (5 bases). The CDR3 length is 13 residues. From germline, CDR1 is SGHRS and CDR2 YFSETQ. V lost 5 bases and J 5 bases, leaving 13 bases between the germline ends. The CDR3 region is CASRRAELETQYF. The CDR3 region has the DNA TGCGCCAGCAGGCGGGCCGAATTGGAGACCCAGTACTTC.

The chain recombines TRBV10-3 with TRBJ1-2; 9 nucleotides match TRBD1. CDR1 is ENHRY, CDR2 SYGVKD, per germline. Trimming took 2 bases from V and 2 from J; bases not matched to a gene: 0. The CDR3 sequence is 14 residues long. DNA for the CDR3: TGTGCCATCAGTGAGGGACAGGGGAACTATGGCTACACCTTC. Its protein product is CAISEGQGNYGYTF.

The chain recombines TRBV18 with TRBJ1-3; no clear D gene. Germline CDR1 KGHSH, CDR2 LQKENI. Trimming shortened V by 6 bases and J by 2 bases, and 20 bases separated the two germline ends. The CDR3 runs to 17 residues. In DNA form, the CDR3 reads TGTGCCAGCTCCCCAATGTCCGGGGAAGCTACTGGAAACACCATATATTTT. Amino acid sequence: CASSPMSGEATGNTIYF.

The chain joins TRBV7-9 to TRBJ2-7; a weak D match, TRBD1 (6 bases). This CDR3 is 13 amino acids long. Germline V gene sequence: CDR1 SEHNR, CDR2 FQNEAQ (reference sequence). V was pared by 7 bases and J by 6 bases, with 16 bases between. CDR3 loop: CASKDSVVGEQYF. CDR3 nucleotide sequence: TGTGCCAGCAAGGACAGCGTCGTTGGCGAGCAGTACTTC. The whole variable domain, remainder taken from reference TRBV7-9 and TRBJ2-7, is DTGVSQNPRHKITKRGQNVTFRCDPISEHNRLYWYRQTLGQGPEFLTYFQNEAQLEKSRLLSDRFSAERPKGSFSTLEIQRTEQGDSAMYLCASKDSVVGEQYFGPGTRLTVT.

This sequence joins TRBV5-1 and TRBJ1-2, with a possible D match to TRBD1 (5 bases). This CDR3 has 15 residues. Trimming left V 0 bases short and J 0 bases short, with 9 bases between. Per the germline V gene, CDR1 is SGHRS and CDR2 is YFSETQ. CDR3 loop: CASSLVGATNYGYTF. CDR3 bases: TGCGCCAGCAGCTTGGTAGGGGCAACTAACTATGGCTACACCTTC. Drawing the rest from reference TRBV5-1 and TRBJ1-2, the complete variable domain is KAGVTQTPRYLIKTRGQQVTLSCSPISGHRSVSWYQQTPGQGLQFLFEYFSETQRNKGNFPGRFSGRQFSNSRSEMNVSTLELGDSALYLCASSLVGATNYGYTFGSGTRLTVV.

This clone was observed a single time. J is TRBJ1-4 and V is TRBV5-1; D remains unclear. Germline V gene data show CDR1 as SGHRS and CDR2 as YFSETQ. With 1 base removed from V and 7 bases from J, the gap between germline ends came to 20 bases. The CDR3 has 17 amino acids. CDR3 amino acids: CASSLHSPEAPGEKLFF. In DNA form, the CDR3 reads TGCGCCAGCAGCTTGCACAGTCCGGAGGCCCCGGGTGAAAAACTGTTTTTT. Full variable domain (missing parts from reference TRBV5-1 and TRBJ1-4): KAGVTQTPRYLIKTRGQQVTLSCSPISGHRSVSWYQQTPGQGLQFLFEYFSETQRNKGNFPGRFSGRQFSNSRSEMNVSTLELGDSALYLCASSLHSPEAPGEKLFFGSGTQLSVL.

The chain links TRBV28 to TRBJ1-1, with D maybe TRBD1 (6 bases). Germline assignment: CDR1 MDHEN and CDR2 SYDVKM. The CDR3 has 13 residues. CDR3 sequence reads: CATRWGGGTEAFF. The DNA for the CDR3 is TGTGCGACCAGGTGGGGGGGCGGGACTGAAGCTTTCTTT.

This clone was picked up one time. The V gene is TRBV3-1 (or the pseudogene TRBV3-2), the J gene TRBJ2-1, with TRBD2 matching over 13 bases. V was pared by 3 bases and J by 5 bases, with 22 bases of the junction left unmatched. The germline V gene has CDR1 LGHDT and CDR2 YNNKEL (reference sequence). CDR3 size: 22 residues. CDR3: CASSQARPKTSGRIRGDNEQFF. CDR3 sequence (DNA): TGTGCCAGCAGCCAGGCTCGGCCGAAGACTAGCGGGAGGATACGAGGGGACAATGAGCAGTTCTTC.

The gene calls are TRBV5-1 and TRBJ1-1; 8 bases map to TRBD1. J gave up 11 bases and V 0 bases, and 3 bases lay outside the gene matches. Germline CDR1 SGHRS, CDR2 YFSETQ. The CDR3 covers 12 residues. For the CDR3, the DNA is TGCGCCAGCAGCTTGGGACAGGGGACGGCTTTCTTT. It specifies CASSLGQGTAFF.

V gene TRBV12-3 or TRBV12-4 combines with J gene TRBJ1-2; 8 bases map to TRBD1. The CDR3 loop spans 12 amino acids. V gave up 6 bases and J gave up 4 bases; unmatched junction bases: 1. The DNA for the CDR3 is TGTGCCAGCAGGACAGGGGTCTATGGCTACACCTTC. It specifies CASRTGVYGYTF.

The chain is built from TRBV28 and TRBJ1-5; TRBD1 is a possible D gene (6 bases). V lost 5 bases and J 6 bases, leaving 14 bases between the germline ends. The V gene's germline CDR1 is MDHEN and CDR2 SYDVKM. The CDR3 covers 14 residues. CDR3 DNA: TGTGCCAGCAGTGTACAGGGATGGGGTCAGCCCCAGCATTTT. Translation gives CASSVQGWGQPQHF.